This TCR beta chain came from a study of T cell responses to AZD1222 COVID-19 vaccine. The CDR3 is made up of 14 amino acids. V lost 3 bases and J 0 bases, leaving 8 bases between the germline ends. CDR1 is MNHEY and CDR2 is SVGAGI in the germline V gene. Produced via immunoSEQ multiplex PCR; TCRdb's table is partial and in-frame only. The repertoire has some 130,000 clones, approximately 80% of them found once; the top ten carry roughly 4.3%. Sequences were derived from peripheral blood, sampled on day 0 of AZD1222 vaccination. V gene TRBV6-5 combines with J gene TRBJ1-1; no firm D call. The receptor comes from an adult in good health. The DNA of the CDR3 is TGTGCCAGCAGTTATATACTCCTGAACACTGAAGCTTTCTTT. Residues: CASSYILLNTEAFF.